Below are 22 T cell receptor beta chains sequenced from a single sample in a study of blood T cell repertoires in COVID-19. Data came from immunoSEQ multiplex PCR; TCRdb stores just in-frame clones and leaves some out. This table has 150,000 or so clones, about 88% appearing once. Sequencing input: PBMCs or T cells enriched from blood (not recorded which). Every receptor here comes from a human donor with acute COVID-19. The donor label of this sample is uncertain.

The gene calls are TRBV24-1 and TRBJ2-7, with TRBD2 as a possible D gene (5 bases). CDR1 is KGHDR and CDR2 is SFDVKD in the germline V gene. V dropped 9 bases and J dropped 0 bases, with 14 bases sitting between them. The CDR3 contains 14 residues. The CDR3 loop is CATSAGVTSYEQYF. In DNA, the CDR3 is TGTGCCACCTCTGCCGGGGTGACCTCCTACGAGCAGTACTTC.

This chain links TRBV4-3 with TRBJ2-2; D might be TRBD1 (6 bases). Germline loops: CDR1 LGHNA, CDR2 YSLEER. The CDR3 extends over 15 amino acids. Trimming removed 0 bases from V and 1 base from J, with 6 bases in between. CDR3 sequence reads: CASSQDRGNTGELFF. For the CDR3, the DNA is TGCGCCAGCAGCCAAGACAGGGGGAACACCGGGGAGCTGTTTTTT.

V and J are TRBV11-2 and TRBJ2-4, with D possibly being TRBD2 (6 bases). V was shortened by 3 bases and J by 6 bases, with 18 bases between the two germline ends. This CDR3 spans 16 amino acids. Germline V gives CDR1 SGHAT, CDR2 FQNNGV. CDR3 DNA: TGTGCCAGCAGCTTTCGGGGTCTACATAGCGGAAACATTCAGTACTTC. This gives the protein CASSFRGLHSGNIQYF. The full variable domain, with the rest looked up from reference TRBV11-2 and TRBJ2-4, is EAGVAQSPRYKIIEKRQSVAFWCNPISGHATLYWYQQILGQGPKLLIQFQNNGVVDDSQLPKDRFSAERLKGVDSTLKIQPAKLEDSAVYLCASSFRGLHSGNIQYFGAGTRLSVL.

The V call is TRBV10-3, the J call TRBJ1-3, with a tentative D call TRBD1 (5 bases). V gave up 0 bases and J gave up 4 bases, with 22 bases separating them. Germline CDR1 ENHRY, CDR2 SYGVKD. The CDR3 extends over 19 amino acids. The CDR3: CAISESWRGGGLSGNTIYF. CDR3 DNA: TGTGCCATCAGTGAGTCGTGGCGGGGCGGAGGGCTTTCAGGAAACACCATATATTTT.

The chain recombines TRBV13 with TRBJ1-4, with D maybe TRBD1 (5 bases). Trimming left V 2 bases short and J 4 bases short, with 11 bases between. Germline CDR1 is PRHDT and CDR2 is FYEKMQ (reference sequence). The CDR3 length is 15 residues. The CDR3 spells CASSLRRGSNEKLFF. CDR3 DNA: TGTGCCAGCAGCTTAAGGAGGGGAAGTAATGAAAAACTGTTTTTT. Combining the CDR3 with reference TRBV13 and TRBJ1-4 gives the whole variable domain AAGVIQSPRHLIKEKRETATLKCYPIPRHDTVYWYQQGPGQDPQFLISFYEKMQSDKGSIPDRFSAQQFSDYHSELNMSSLELGDSALYFCASSLRRGSNEKLFFGSGTQLSVL.

The genes are TRBV7-2 and TRBJ1-2, with 8 nucleotides matching TRBD1. CDR3 size: 16 residues. The junction had 6 bases not matched to a gene; V was cut back by 1 base and J by 2 bases. Germline CDR1 reads SGHTA; CDR2 reads FQGNSA. The chain's CDR3 is CASSLVPGQGNYGYTF. The CDR3 region has the DNA TGTGCCAGCAGCTTAGTGCCCGGACAGGGAAACTATGGCTACACCTTC.

Concerning this clone itself: An end of the junction does not agree with germline; a read error may underlie this. The chain couples TRBV7-9 to TRBJ2-5, with TRBD2 matching over 11 bases. Germline loops: CDR1 SEHNR, CDR2 FQNEAQ (reference sequence). This CDR3 has 16 amino acids. This CDR3 reads CASSSLSGGAGETQYF. In nucleotides, the CDR3 is TGTGCCAGTAGCTCCCTTAGCGGGGGGGCAGGGGAGACCCAGTACTTC.

This chain joins TRBV6-5 and TRBJ1-1; tentatively, D is TRBD1 (6 bases). The V end lost 6 bases, the J end lost 3 bases, and 17 bases lay between the germline ends. Germline V gives CDR1 MNHEY, CDR2 SVGAGI. The CDR3 is made up of 15 amino acids. The CDR3 region is CASSLTGIGDTEAFF. Written as DNA, the CDR3 is TGTGCCAGCAGCTTAACAGGGATAGGTGACACTGAAGCTTTCTTT.

This chain connects TRBV7-2 to TRBJ1-1, with no clear D. Trimming took 4 bases from V and 5 from J, leaving 8 bases between them. Germline assignment: CDR1 SGHTA and CDR2 FQGNSA. The length of the CDR3 is 12 residues. The CDR3 sequence is CASSSGWTEAFF. The CDR3 nucleotides are TGTGCCAGCAGCTCGGGGTGGACTGAAGCTTTCTTT.

The chain joins TRBV7-2 to TRBJ2-7; TRBD1 might be the D (6 bases). Germline CDR1 reads SGHTA; CDR2 reads FQGNSA. V was shortened by 1 base and J by 3 bases, with 13 bases between the two germline ends. This CDR3 contains 15 residues. The DNA of the CDR3 is TGTGCCAGCAGCTTAGAAACAGGGTCCAACTACGAGCAGTACTTC. This codes for CASSLETGSNYEQYF.

The V gene is TRBV11-2, the J gene TRBJ2-6; D unresolved. The CDR3 consists of 15 residues. Germline-derived CDR1 and CDR2 are SGHAT and FQNNGV. V lost 3 bases to trimming and J lost 2 bases, with 8 bases between them. CDR3 in DNA: TGTGCCAGCAGCTTTCAACAACCTGGGGCCAACGTCCTGACTTTC. As protein: CASSFQQPGANVLTF.

This clone was seen a few times. The rearrangement joins TRBV5-6 to TRBJ1-1; D ambiguous. V was clipped by 0 bases and J by 8 bases, with 11 bases between them. Germline CDR1 SGHDT, CDR2 YYEEEE. This CDR3 contains 13 residues. The CDR3 DNA follows: TGTGCCAGCAGCTTGGATTATCTCCAGGAAGCTTTCTTT. Amino acids: CASSLDYLQEAFF. The variable domain in full, with the rest retrieved from reference TRBV5-6 and TRBJ1-1, is DAGVTQSPTHLIKTRGQQVTLRCSPKSGHDTVSWYQQALGQGPQFIFQYYEEEERQRGNFPDRFSGHQFPNYSSELNVNALLLGDSALYLCASSLDYLQEAFFGQGTRLTVV.

CDR3 in DNA: TGTGCCAGCATCGGACCGGGACAGGGGCGCAAGATCAACTATGGCTACACCTTC. This translates into CASIGPGQGRKINYGYTF. The chain is built from TRBV2 and TRBJ1-2; 10 nucleotides match TRBD1. After removal of 7 bases from V and 2 bases from J, the junction contained 16 bases not matched to a gene. CDR3 length: 18 amino acids. Germline CDR1 is SNHLY and CDR2 is FYNNEI.

This clone has only one observation. The V call is TRBV4-3, the J call TRBJ2-1, with D unclear. V was trimmed by 4 bases and J by 8 bases, leaving 18 bases between them. CDR3 length equals 15 residues. Germline V gives CDR1 LGHNA, CDR2 YSLEER. The CDR3, as DNA: TGCGCCAGCAGCCTCCGAGGATCCCGCCGCGATGAGCAGTTCTTC. Its protein product is CASSLRGSRRDEQFF.

This chain uses TRBV5-4 with TRBJ2-1; D possibly corresponds to TRBD2 (7 bases). Trimming shortened V by 1 base and J by 5 bases, and 13 bases separated the two germline ends. Germline V gives CDR1 SGHNT, CDR2 YYREEE (reference sequence). The CDR3 is 15 residues long. CDR3 amino acids: CASSLRGGRNNEQFF. CDR3 nucleotide sequence: TGTGCCAGCAGCTTGAGGGGGGGCCGGAACAATGAGCAGTTCTTC.

This clone was seen only a few times. This chain joins TRBV5-6 and TRBJ2-2; D uncertain. The CDR3 runs to 17 residues. The germline V gene has CDR1 SGHDT and CDR2 YYEEEE. V was clipped by 2 bases and J by 0 bases, with 14 bases between them. The CDR3 coding sequence is TGTGCCAGCAGCTTCCGGGTTCTCAAATCGAACACCGGGGAGCTGTTTTTT. Residues: CASSFRVLKSNTGELFF.

The rearrangement links TRBV14 to TRBJ1-1; D gene ambiguous. Trimming shortened V by 0 bases and J by 11 bases, and 19 bases separated the two germline ends. Germline V gene data show CDR1 as SGHDN and CDR2 as FVKESK. This CDR3 is 15 amino acids long. In DNA form, the CDR3 reads TGTGCCAGCAGCCAAGATTGGCGACCCGGGCGGGCGGCTTTCTTT. Translation: CASSQDWRPGRAAFF.

This clone showed up just once. The rearrangement uses TRBV27 and TRBJ1-2; 8 nucleotides align to TRBD1. Germline CDR1 MNHEY, CDR2 SMNVEV (reference sequence). J gave up 4 bases and V 5 bases, and 9 bases lay outside the gene matches. The CDR3 loop spans 15 amino acids. The CDR3 DNA reads as TGTGCCAGCAGTATCGACAGGGGACAACTCTATGGCTACACCTTC. Amino acid sequence: CASSIDRGQLYGYTF.

This clone is a singleton in its sample. The V and J genes are TRBV6-5 and TRBJ1-2; 9 nucleotides line up with TRBD1. V lost 6 bases to trimming and J lost 4 bases; unmatched junction nucleotides: 9. The germline gives CDR1 MNHEY, CDR2 SVGAGI. This CDR3 region has 15 residues. This CDR3 reads CASRATGTGIYGYTF. In DNA form, the CDR3 reads TGTGCCAGCAGGGCTACCGGGACAGGGATCTATGGCTACACCTTC.

A word on this clone: At the DNA level, this CDR3 is encoded by other sequences in the same sample as well. The V gene is TRBV10-3, the J gene TRBJ2-7; 7 nucleotides align to TRBD2. Germline V gives CDR1 ENHRY, CDR2 SYGVKD. The CDR3 contains 11 residues. CDR3 nucleotides: TGTGCTATCGGACTAGGTGAGGAGCAGTACTTC. Translating gives CAIGLGEEQYF.

The gene calls are TRBV6-5 and TRBJ1-2, with 7 bases identical to TRBD1. The J segment lost 5 bases and the V segment lost 1 base, leaving 7 bases of the junction unmatched. CDR3 length: 15 amino acids. Germline-derived CDR1 and CDR2 are MNHEY and SVGAGI. CDR3 DNA: TGTGCCAGCAGTTACTTGGACAGGAGATCTTATGGCTACACCTTC. This translates into CASSYLDRRSYGYTF.

J is TRBJ2-7 and V is TRBV11-2; TRBD1 aligns across 9 bases. The CDR3 is 14 amino acids. The germline CDR1 and CDR2 sequences are SGHAT and FQNNGV. V lost 5 bases, J lost 2 bases, and 4 bases stayed unmatched. The DNA of the CDR3 is TGTGCCAGCAGCCCGGGACAGGGTGCCTACGAGCAGTACTTC. It yields the protein CASSPGQGAYEQYF.